The rows below give T cell receptor beta chains drawn from one sample of a study of CD8 T cells in ankylosing spondylitis. In TCRdb, the 5' RACE reads were re-called with MiXCR into one record per CDR3 protein. The sample records 800,000 to 900,000 distinct CDR3 sequences, approximately 12% being singletons. Sequences were obtained from blood, either unsorted or a sorted T cell fraction (not recorded which). All receptors come from a male donor with ankylosing spondylitis. CDR3s include the opening cysteine and the closing phenylalanine or tryptophan. The order of the fields is J gene, clone size, D gene, V gene, CDR3 DNA, CDR3 protein. The D gene is left open where the match is weak. Clone size is stated in some rows and not others, as once, few, many or a class when expanded.

>TRBJ2-2|-|-|TRBV6-4
-
CASSASSRRTPGSCFF
>TRBJ2-3|many|-|TRBV4-2
TGTGCCAGCAGCCAAGACAGTATAAGCACAGATACGCAGTATTTT
CASSQDSISTDTQYF
>TRBJ1-1|-|-|TRBV7-2
TGTGCCACCGCCCCGCGTCCTGTGAACACTGAAGCTTTCTTT
CATAPRPVNTEAFF
>TRBJ2-3|-|TRBD2|TRBV20-1
TGCAGTGCTTCCCCAACCGGACTAGTGGGCACAGATACGCAGTATTTT
CSASPTGLVGTDTQYF
>TRBJ2-7|few|TRBD1|TRBV10-3
TGTGCCATCAGTCCGGGACAGGGCTCATTCACAGGCCGGGAGCAGTACTTC
CAISPGQGSFTGREQYF
>TRBJ2-7|few|-|TRBV20-1
TGCAGTGCTAGGGCCCTGATGCGACTCGAGACCTACGAGCAGTACTTC
CSARALMRLETYEQYF
>TRBJ2-1|few|-|TRBV28
TGTGCCAGCAGCACCAGGGGGGTGTACAATGAGCAGTTCTTC
CASSTRGVYNEQFF
>TRBJ2-1|few|TRBD2|TRBV9
TGTGCCAGCAGCCTCAGCGGGAGCAAGGTAAATGAGCAGTTCTTC
CASSLSGSKVNEQFF
>TRBJ2-7|few|-|TRBV6-5
TGTGCCACCCGGACTGCCTCCTACGAGCAGTACTTC
CATRTASYEQYF
>TRBJ2-5|-|TRBD2|TRBV5-1
TGCGCCAGCAGATCCGGGACTAGCGGGCCGTCGGCCCAAGAGACCCAGTACTTC
CASRSGTSGPSAQETQYF
>TRBJ1-2|-|-|TRBV29-1
TGCAGCGTTGAAGAGGAAGAAGGGGTTAATGGCTACACCTTC
CSVEEEEGVNGYTF
>TRBJ1-4|-|-|TRBV20-1
TGCAGTGCCAAACCCCCAGACAGCCCTAATGAAAAACTGTTTTTT
CSAKPPDSPNEKLFF
>TRBJ2-5|few|TRBD1|TRBV10-3
TGTGCCATCAGAGAACAGGGGGAGCAAGAGACCCAGTACTTC
CAIREQGEQETQYF
>TRBJ2-1|-|-|TRBV18
TGTGCCAGCTCACCACAAGGGACGGCGAATACCGGCAATGAGCAGTTCTTC
CASSPQGTANTGNEQFF
>TRBJ1-2|many|-|TRBV20-1
TGCAGTGCTAGAGATTTGTATACGGAGGGCTACACCTTC
CSARDLYTEGYTF
>TRBJ2-1|-|TRBD2|TRBV20-1
TGCAGTGCTAGTAAGCGAGCGGGGGCTTACAATGAGCAGTTCTTC
CSASKRAGAYNEQFF
>TRBJ1-1|-|-|TRBV29-1
TGCAGCGTTGAAGGGGTCGGAGGGGGAATGACTGAAGCTTTCTTT
CSVEGVGGGMTEAFF
>TRBJ2-1|-|TRBD2|TRBV5-1
TGCGCCAGCAGCCGGCAGAGCGGGGCGGCTCCCTACAATGAGCAGTTCTTC
CASSRQSGAAPYNEQFF
>TRBJ2-7|few|-|TRBV20-1
TGCAGTGCTAGTCAGGGTATCGACGAGCAGTACTTC
CSASQGIDEQYF
>TRBJ2-7|few|TRBD2|TRBV5-1
TGCGCCAGCACGTTGGGCGGGAGGAACGACGAGCAGTACTTC
CASTLGGRNDEQYF
>TRBJ2-1|-|TRBD2|TRBV12-3/TRBV12-4
TGTGCCAGCAGTCCCCGACTAGCCATGAGCTCCTACAATGAGCAGTTCTTC
CASSPRLAMSSYNEQFF
>TRBJ2-2|-|TRBD2|TRBV20-1
TGCAGTGCTAGTGGGCTAGCGGGAGGATGGACCGGGGAGCTGTTTTTT
CSASGLAGGWTGELFF
>TRBJ2-5|-|TRBD1|TRBV7-2
TGTGCCAGCAGCTTAGGCCTACAGGGGGCTCTGGAGACCCAGTACTTC
CASSLGLQGALETQYF
>TRBJ2-1|-|TRBD2|TRBV6-2/TRBV6-3
TGTGCCAGCACCTACCCTAGCGGGAGGGCCTTCAATGAGCAGTTCTTC
CASTYPSGRAFNEQFF
>TRBJ2-7|-|TRBD1|TRBV6-5
TGTGCCAGCAGTTACTCGGGACAGGGGCTTACCGAGCAGTACTTC
CASSYSGQGLTEQYF
>TRBJ2-3|-|-|TRBV4-2
TGTGCCAGCAGCCAGGGAACTAGACGCGGCACAGATACGCAGTATTTT
CASSQGTRRGTDTQYF
>TRBJ1-1|many|-|TRBV7-9
TGTGCCAGCAGCTTAATAGGGGGGGTCACTGAAGCTTTCTTT
CASSLIGGVTEAFF